The 17 T cell receptor beta chains below all came from one sample that was sequenced in a study of T cells in Graves' hyperthyroidism and ophthalmopathy. TCR beta CDR3 regions were amplified from RNA transcripts. First-round RT-PCR targeting the TCR CDR3 was performed with the HTBI primer set. Each CDR3 protein is one row after TCRdb ran MiXCR on the multiplex PCR reads. The sample records 650,000 to 750,000 distinct CDR3 sequences, about 14% being singletons. The sample consisted of blood. These receptors were collected from a woman between 18 and 30 years old with Graves' hyperthyroidism.

The chain carries TRBV6-2 or TRBV6-3 and TRBJ2-2; a possible D gene is TRBD1 (5 bases). The V and J ends lost 5 bases and 4 bases respectively, with 23 bases between them. The CDR3 runs 18 residues. In germline, CDR1 is MNHEY, CDR2 SVGEGT. The CDR3 loop is CASSQSTPPGISTGELFF. The CDR3 DNA sequence: TGTGCCAGCAGTCAATCCACCCCCCCAGGGATTAGCACCGGGGAGCTGTTTTTT.

The genes are TRBV4-2 and TRBJ2-5; D not resolved. Germline V gives CDR1 LGHNA, CDR2 YNFKEQ. Trimming removed 4 bases from V and 4 bases from J, with 19 bases in between. The CDR3 length is 16 residues. CDR3 nucleotides: TGTGCCAGCAGCCTGCCGGGCCGCCAACGAAGAGAGACCCAGTACTTC. Its protein is CASSLPGRQRRETQYF.

This clonotype was found many times. This chain links TRBV13 with TRBJ2-7; perhaps TRBD1 as D (5 bases). CDR3 length: 14 amino acids. V gave up 5 bases and J gave up 0 bases, with 11 bases separating them. Germline values: CDR1 PRHDT, CDR2 FYEKMQ (reference sequence). The CDR3 sequence: CASSPKTASYEQYF. The CDR3 coding sequence is TGTGCCAGCAGCCCAAAGACAGCCTCCTACGAGCAGTACTTC. The whole variable domain, filled in from reference TRBV13 and TRBJ2-7, reads AAGVIQSPRHLIKEKRETATLKCYPIPRHDTVYWYQQGPGQDPQFLISFYEKMQSDKGSIPDRFSAQQFSDYHSELNMSSLELGDSALYFCASSPKTASYEQYFGPGTRLTVT.

The genes are TRBV29-1 and TRBJ1-2, with D unclear. The V and J ends lost 3 bases and 4 bases respectively, with 18 bases between them. Per germline, CDR1 SQVTM and CDR2 ANQGSEA. The CDR3 is made up of 15 amino acids. The DNA of the CDR3 is TGCAGCGTTGACGTCGACGGCAACACCCTCTATGGCTACACCTTC. As protein: CSVDVDGNTLYGYTF.

This clonotype showed up many times. CDR3 amino acids: CASSERQGPSNQPQHF. The CDR3 bases are TGTGCCAGCAGTGAACGGCAGGGGCCTTCCAATCAGCCCCAGCATTTT. The rearrangement links TRBV2 to TRBJ1-5, with D possibly matching TRBD1 (6 bases). The V end lost 2 bases, the J end lost 3 bases, and 14 bases lay between the germline ends. CDR1 and CDR2 from the germline V gene are SNHLY and FYNNEI. The CDR3 length is 16 residues.

The chain couples TRBV25-1 to TRBJ1-5; 10 nucleotides line up with TRBD1. The CDR3 is 15 residues long. Germline V CDR1 and CDR2: MGHDK, SYGVNS. Trimming at V came to 5 bases and at J to 5 bases, leaving 6 bases not matched to a gene. CDR3 DNA: TGTGCCAGCAGTCCGGGACAGGGGTACTATCAGCCCCAGCATTTT. The encoded protein is CASSPGQGYYQPQHF.

This clonotype was recorded at least ten times. J is TRBJ2-7 and V is TRBV30, with D uncertain. This CDR3 is built from 13 residues. Per germline, CDR1 GTSNPN and CDR2 SVGIG (reference sequence). V shed 3 bases and J shed 4 bases, with 13 bases lying between them. The CDR3 nucleotides are TGTGCCTGGAGCAACAGTGTAGGATACGAGCAGTACTTC. Protein sequence: CAWSNSVGYEQYF. Complete variable domain (other parts from reference TRBV30 and TRBJ2-7): SQTIHQWPATLVQPVGSPLSLECTVEGTSNPNLYWYRQAAGRGLQLLFYSVGIGQISSEVPQNLSASRPQDRQFILSSKKLLLSDSGFYLCAWSNSVGYEQYFGPGTRLTVT.

This clonotype was seen at least ten times. The chain combines TRBV30 with TRBJ2-7; 7 bases match TRBD1. The CDR3 is made up of 16 amino acids. With V trimmed by 4 bases and J by 0 bases, 12 bases remained unmatched. CDR1 is GTSNPN, CDR2 SVGIG, per germline (reference sequence). CDR3 coding DNA: TGTGCCTGGACCTTCCCCCAGACAGGGAGCTCCTACGAGCAGTACTTC. This encodes CAWTFPQTGSSYEQYF. Using reference TRBV30 and TRBJ2-7 for the parts outside the CDR3, the full variable domain is SQTIHQWPATLVQPVGSPLSLECTVEGTSNPNLYWYRQAAGRGLQLLFYSVGIGQISSEVPQNLSASRPQDRQFILSSKKLLLSDSGFYLCAWTFPQTGSSYEQYFGPGTRLTVT.

This clonotype came up a few times. This chain links TRBV6-1 with TRBJ1-3, with D perhaps matching TRBD1 (5 bases). V was trimmed by 0 bases and J by 5 bases, leaving 14 bases between them. This CDR3 has 16 residues. Germline V gene data show CDR1 as MNHNS and CDR2 as SASEGT. The CDR3 DNA sequence: TGTGCCAGCAGTGAAGCGGGCCGGGGCCTCAGAAACACCATATATTTT. Protein sequence: CASSEAGRGLRNTIYF.

Ten or more counts support this clonotype. The J gene is TRBJ2-3, the V gene TRBV11-2; D perhaps matches TRBD2 (6 bases). CDR1 and CDR2 (germline): SGHAT, FQNNGV. V dropped 4 bases and J dropped 7 bases, with 18 bases sitting between them. The CDR3 is 15 residues long. In nucleotides, the CDR3 is TGTGCCAGCAGCTCTCATCTGGGGGGTGTCTATACGCAGTATTTT. Its protein is CASSSHLGGVYTQYF.

This clonotype was detected ten times or more. CDR3 residues: CASSWGQGPNQPQHF. CDR3 coding DNA: TGTGCCAGCAGTTGGGGCCAGGGCCCTAATCAGCCCCAGCATTTT. J is TRBJ1-5 and V is TRBV2; D may be TRBD1 (5 bases). This CDR3 region has 15 residues. Germline loops: CDR1 SNHLY, CDR2 FYNNEI. V was cut by 5 bases and J by 4 bases, with 15 bases left in between.

Only a few counts were recorded for this clonotype. The chain carries TRBV5-5 and TRBJ2-1; 7 nucleotides match TRBD1. This CDR3 region has 16 residues. Germline CDR1 SGHKS, CDR2 YYEKEE (reference sequence). V shed 6 bases, J shed 1 base, and the junction held 10 bases outside the gene matches. CDR3 in DNA: TGTGCCAGCACCCCGTGGGGACAGACATCCTACAATGAGCAGTTCTTC. Residues: CASTPWGQTSYNEQFF.

This clonotype was seen many times. This chain joins TRBV13 and TRBJ2-7; tentatively, D is TRBD1 or TRBD2 (5 bases each). The CDR3 runs 17 residues. Germline lookup yields CDR1 PRHDT and CDR2 FYEKMQ (reference sequence). Trimming removed 0 bases from V and 5 bases from J, with 20 bases in between. The CDR3 reads CASSLGLPGPPRHEQYF. CDR3 nucleotides: TGTGCCAGCAGCTTAGGCCTCCCGGGACCTCCTCGGCACGAGCAGTACTTC.

This clonotype has a handful of counts. The gene calls are TRBV9 and TRBJ1-4; weak D call: TRBD1 (6 bases). The CDR3 extends over 15 amino acids. CDR1 SGDLS and CDR2 YYNGEE come from the germline V gene. Trimming pared 0 bases from V and 7 bases from J, leaving 13 bases between. The CDR3 loop reads CASSVEWDKGEKLFF. CDR3 DNA: TGTGCCAGCAGCGTAGAGTGGGACAAAGGTGAAAAACTGTTTTTT.

This clonotype was counted at least ten times. This chain connects TRBV3-1 to TRBJ2-6; possibly TRBD1 for D (5 bases). The CDR3 loop spans 17 amino acids. V dropped 4 bases and J dropped 0 bases, with 13 bases sitting between them. Looked up from germline, CDR1 is LGHDT and CDR2 is YNNKEL (reference sequence). CDR3 coding DNA: TGTGCCAGCAGCCGGCATACAGGTCGCTCTGGGGCCAACGTCCTGACTTTC. Protein sequence: CASSRHTGRSGANVLTF.

This chain connects TRBV9 to TRBJ2-3; no clear D. Germline loops: CDR1 SGDLS, CDR2 YYNGEE. The CDR3 runs to 15 residues. V was shortened by 1 base and J by 0 bases, with 9 bases between the two germline ends. DNA of the CDR3: TGTGCCAGCAGCGTACCAGTCGGAAGCACAGATACGCAGTATTTT. This gives the protein CASSVPVGSTDTQYF.

In this sample, this clonotype turned up many times. The J gene is TRBJ1-1, the V gene TRBV7-3; D gene uncertain. The CDR3 consists of 15 residues. With 5 bases removed from V and 4 bases from J, the gap between germline ends came to 17 bases. Germline CDR1 reads SGHTA; CDR2 reads FQGTGA. CDR3 DNA: TGTGCCAGCAGCCCCAATGAGGGTAGAGGCACTGAAGCTTTCTTT. Protein product: CASSPNEGRGTEAFF.